One sample yielded the 25 T cell receptor beta chains listed below, sequenced in a study of blood T cell repertoires in COVID-19. Clones were sequenced by immunoSEQ multiplex PCR, and TCRdb holds only the in-frame ones, with some missing. This sample has 120,000 or so clones; 65% to 85% occur once, and the top ten carry about 5.5%. Input material: peripheral blood. All receptors come from an elderly man with active or convalescent COVID-19.

This chain joins TRBV11-2 and TRBJ2-7; unclear D gene. The CDR3 has 14 residues. Germline V lookup: CDR1 SGHAT, CDR2 FQNNGV. Trimming removed 6 bases at V and 1 base at J, with 13 bases between. Here the CDR3 DNA reads TGTGCCAGCAGTCTTCCTGGCCCTTCCTACGAGCAGTACTTC. The encoded protein is CASSLPGPSYEQYF.

The V gene is TRBV9, the J gene TRBJ1-6; TRBD1 might be the D (6 bases). Germline loops: CDR1 SGDLS, CDR2 YYNGEE. This CDR3 comprises 13 residues. V dropped 4 bases and J dropped 10 bases, with 12 bases sitting between them. The DNA for the CDR3 is TGTGCCAGCAGCACCGGACAGAACTCACCCCTCCACTTT. Its translation is CASSTGQNSPLHF.

J is TRBJ2-3 and V is TRBV19; the match to TRBD1 covers 11 bases. This CDR3 has 16 amino acids. Per germline, CDR1 LNHDA and CDR2 SQIVND (reference sequence). V was pared by 7 bases and J by 2 bases, with 8 bases of the junction left unmatched. CDR3 loop: CASTSGTGGYTDTQYF. The CDR3 nucleotides are TGTGCCAGTACCTCCGGGACAGGGGGATACACAGATACGCAGTATTTT.

This chain uses TRBV4-1 with TRBJ2-2, with 11 positions matching TRBD2. Germline CDR1 and CDR2: MGHRA and YSYEKL. With V trimmed by 3 bases and J by 3 bases, 9 bases remained unmatched. The length of the CDR3 is 18 residues. The CDR3 reads CASSQVLAGATDTGELFF. The DNA for the CDR3 is TGCGCCAGCAGCCAGGTACTAGCGGGGGCCACCGACACCGGGGAGCTGTTTTTT.

V and J are TRBV3-1 (or the pseudogene TRBV3-2) and TRBJ2-1, with TRBD2 matching over 12 bases. In germline, CDR1 is LGHDT, CDR2 YNNKEL (reference sequence). Germline trimming cut 1 base from V and 7 bases from J; bases unmatched to any gene: 8. This CDR3 is built from 17 residues. The CDR3, as DNA: TGTGCCAGCAGCCAAGCTAGCGGGGGGGCTTCTTGGAATGAGCAGTTCTTC. This gives the protein CASSQASGGASWNEQFF.

This chain connects TRBV7-3 to TRBJ1-1, with a possible D match to TRBD1 (5 bases). Germline lookup yields CDR1 SGHTA and CDR2 FQGTGA. V was clipped by 2 bases and J by 0 bases, with 7 bases between them. This CDR3 has 14 amino acids. CDR3 coding DNA: TGTGCCAGCAGCTTACAGGGTTTGAACACTGAAGCTTTCTTT. Translation: CASSLQGLNTEAFF.

This clone was observed once. The chain employs TRBV18 and TRBJ1-5, with 7 bases that match TRBD1. The CDR3 spans 14 residues. J lost 4 bases, V lost 2 bases, and 2 bases had no gene match. Germline CDR1 is KGHSH and CDR2 is LQKENI. The CDR3 region has the DNA TGTGCCAGCTCACCATCAGGGGGTAATCAGCCCCAGCATTTT. Protein sequence: CASSPSGGNQPQHF.

The rearrangement joins TRBV6-5 to TRBJ1-5; a weak D match, TRBD1 (6 bases). V shed 6 bases and J shed 3 bases, with 12 bases lying between them. The CDR3 sequence is 14 residues long. CDR1 is MNHEY and CDR2 is SVGAGI in the germline V gene. The DNA of the CDR3 is TGTGCCAGCAGCCCCGGGACAACCAATCAGCCCCAGCATTTT. It encodes CASSPGTTNQPQHF.

CDR3 nucleotide sequence: TGCGCCAGCAGCTTACGCGAGAACAATTCACCCCTCCACTTT. Amino acid sequence: CASSLRENNSPLHF. The V and J genes are TRBV5-1 and TRBJ1-6; D uncertain. The length of the CDR3 is 14 residues. The germline gives CDR1 SGHRS, CDR2 YFSETQ. Trimming left V 2 bases short and J 7 bases short, with 10 bases between.

This sequence joins TRBV7-2 and TRBJ1-4, with 7 nucleotides matching TRBD1. V was clipped by 3 bases and J by 2 bases; unmatched bases: 0. This CDR3 contains 14 residues. The germline V gene has CDR1 SGHTA and CDR2 FQGNSA. The CDR3 DNA follows: TGTGCCAGCAGCTTGGGACAGACTAATGAAAAACTGTTTTTT. Amino acid sequence: CASSLGQTNEKLFF.

This chain uses TRBV7-8 with TRBJ1-2, with 7 bases fitting TRBD1. V trimming: 5 bases; J trimming: 3 bases; junction bases outside the gene matches: 3. CDR1 and CDR2 (germline): SGHVS, FQNEAQ. The CDR3 spans 13 residues. CDR3 sequence reads: CASSIRGDYGYTF. The DNA of the CDR3 is TGTGCCAGCAGCATCAGGGGGGACTATGGCTACACCTTC.

The count of this clone is one. V usage is TRBV28 and J usage is TRBJ1-4, with D perhaps TRBD1 (5 bases). The V end was cut by 6 bases, the J end by 7 bases, with 18 bases between. This CDR3 region has 15 residues. Germline CDR1 MDHEN, CDR2 SYDVKM. The CDR3 DNA reads TGTGCCAGCAGCGGGAGCGGGGGAAGTCGTGAAAAACTGTTTTTT. Protein: CASSGSGGSREKLFF.

The chain links TRBV5-8 to TRBJ1-6; perhaps TRBD1 as D (5 bases). The V and J ends lost 4 bases and 10 bases respectively, with 15 bases between them. Germline CDR1 reads SGHTS; CDR2 reads YDEGEE. The CDR3 runs 14 residues. CDR3 DNA sequence: TGTGCCAGCAGCCTCGACCGGGGGATGTCACCCCTCCACTTT. It yields the protein CASSLDRGMSPLHF.

The chain combines TRBV7-2 with TRBJ2-5; weak D call: TRBD1 (6 bases). Germline V gene lookup returns CDR1 SGHTA and CDR2 FQGNSA. The CDR3 has 15 residues. V lost 5 bases and J lost 0, with 13 bases in between. The CDR3 sequence: CASSLAWGHQETQYF. CDR3 DNA: TGTGCCAGCAGCCTTGCTTGGGGGCACCAAGAGACCCAGTACTTC.

The rearrangement uses TRBV29-1 and TRBJ2-3; D is unclear. CDR3 length equals 10 residues. The germline V gene has CDR1 SQVTM and CDR2 ANQGSEA. V lost 7 bases and J 6 bases, leaving 8 bases between the germline ends. CDR3 in DNA: TGCAGCGCCCGGGTGGATACGCAGTATTTT. Protein sequence: CSARVDTQYF.

The CDR3 is CASSQEPGVTQHF. Here the CDR3 DNA reads TGTGCCAGCAGCCAAGAGCCGGGGGTCACCCAGCATTTT. This chain connects TRBV4-2 to TRBJ1-5; TRBD1 is a possible D gene (5 bases). From germline, CDR1 is LGHNA and CDR2 YNFKEQ. Trimming removed 0 bases from V and 11 bases from J, with 11 bases in between. The CDR3 has 13 residues.

This chain connects TRBV5-1 to TRBJ2-3; 8 bases map to TRBD2. The CDR3 totals 14 residues. Germline V gene data show CDR1 as SGHRS and CDR2 as YFSETQ. V shed 4 bases and J 2 bases; nucleotides not matched to a gene: 3. CDR3 bases: TGCGCCAGCAGCCCTAGCGGGTACACAGATACGCAGTATTTT. Its translation is CASSPSGYTDTQYF.

The gene calls are TRBV4-3 and TRBJ1-1; possible D gene TRBD1, 5 bases. This CDR3 comprises 17 residues. Germline values: CDR1 LGHNA, CDR2 YSLEER. V dropped 0 bases and J dropped 3 bases, with 17 bases sitting between them. The CDR3 bases are TGCGCCAGCAGCCAAGATGGGGCGCCGGACGCGGACACTGAAGCTTTCTTT. It is translated as CASSQDGAPDADTEAFF.

V is TRBV28 and J is TRBJ1-1; no clear D. In germline, CDR1 is MDHEN, CDR2 SYDVKM. Between the trimmed V and J ends, which lost 5 bases and 0 bases, there was a span of 10 bases. The CDR3 consists of 14 residues. CDR3 coding DNA: TGTGCCAGCAGTCCCGGTGAGATGAACACTGAAGCTTTCTTT. It translates to CASSPGEMNTEAFF.

The CDR3 here is CASSPTRGGNNEQFF. CDR3 in DNA: TGTGCCAGCAGCCCCACGCGGGGTGGGAACAATGAGCAGTTCTTC. The V and J genes are TRBV5-4 and TRBJ2-1, with D perhaps matching TRBD2 (6 bases). V was pared by 4 bases and J by 5 bases, with 16 bases between. The CDR3 totals 15 residues. Germline-derived CDR1 and CDR2 are SGHNT and YYREEE (reference sequence).

The J gene is TRBJ1-1, the V gene TRBV6-2 or TRBV6-3; D is unresolved. Looked up from germline, CDR1 is MNHEY and CDR2 is SVGEGT. V lost 6 bases and J 11 bases, leaving 16 bases between the germline ends. The CDR3 runs to 12 residues. CDR3 DNA sequence: TGTGCCAGCAGCCCCCGGGGAGGGAGGGCTTTCTTT. Translation gives CASSPRGGRAFF.

The gene calls are TRBV5-1 and TRBJ1-3, with a tentative D call TRBD1 (5 bases). This CDR3 comprises 13 residues. Germline lookup yields CDR1 SGHRS and CDR2 YFSETQ. The V gene lost 4 bases and the J gene lost 6 bases, with 11 bases spanning the gap. CDR3 protein: CASSPDSQNTIYF. The CDR3 DNA reads TGCGCCAGCAGCCCCGACAGCCAAAACACCATATATTTT.

V gene TRBV6-6 combines with J gene TRBJ1-4; 10 nucleotides line up with TRBD1. The V segment lost 5 bases and the J segment 6 bases; nucleotides outside the gene matches: 3. The CDR3 has 14 residues. From germline, CDR1 is MNHNY and CDR2 SVGAGI (reference sequence). The CDR3 spells CASSEGQGYEKLFF. The CDR3 DNA follows: TGTGCCAGCAGTGAGGGACAGGGGTATGAAAAACTGTTTTTT.

The V gene is TRBV4-1, the J gene TRBJ2-1; TRBD1 agrees at 8 bases. Trimming at V came to 0 bases and at J to 9 bases, leaving 4 bases not matched to a gene. Germline V lookup: CDR1 MGHRA, CDR2 YSYEKL. The CDR3 loop spans 14 amino acids. CDR3 in amino acids: CASSQDWTGFEQFF. CDR3 sequence (DNA): TGCGCCAGCAGCCAAGACTGGACAGGGTTTGAGCAGTTCTTC.

The genes are TRBV5-6 and TRBJ2-7; weak D call: TRBD1 (5 bases). Trimming removed 0 bases from V and 1 base from J, with 8 bases in between. The CDR3 has 14 residues. CDR1 and CDR2 (germline): SGHDT, YYEEEE. The CDR3 DNA follows: TGTGCCAGCAGCTTGGGGGGCGTATCCTACGAGCAGTACTTC. This gives the protein CASSLGGVSYEQYF.